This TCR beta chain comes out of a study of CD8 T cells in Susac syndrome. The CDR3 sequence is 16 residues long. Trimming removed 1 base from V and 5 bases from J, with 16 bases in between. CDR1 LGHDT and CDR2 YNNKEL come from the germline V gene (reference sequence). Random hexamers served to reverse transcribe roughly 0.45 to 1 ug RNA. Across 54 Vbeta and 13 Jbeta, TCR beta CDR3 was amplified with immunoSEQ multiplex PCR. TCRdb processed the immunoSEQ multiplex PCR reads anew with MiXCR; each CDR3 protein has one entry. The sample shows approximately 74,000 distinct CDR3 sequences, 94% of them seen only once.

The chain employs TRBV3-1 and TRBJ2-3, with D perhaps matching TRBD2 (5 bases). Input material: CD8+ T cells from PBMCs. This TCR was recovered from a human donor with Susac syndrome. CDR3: CASSQAAGEDRDTQYF. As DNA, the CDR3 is TGTGCCAGCAGCCAAGCTGCGGGTGAAGATAGAGATACGCAGTATTTT.